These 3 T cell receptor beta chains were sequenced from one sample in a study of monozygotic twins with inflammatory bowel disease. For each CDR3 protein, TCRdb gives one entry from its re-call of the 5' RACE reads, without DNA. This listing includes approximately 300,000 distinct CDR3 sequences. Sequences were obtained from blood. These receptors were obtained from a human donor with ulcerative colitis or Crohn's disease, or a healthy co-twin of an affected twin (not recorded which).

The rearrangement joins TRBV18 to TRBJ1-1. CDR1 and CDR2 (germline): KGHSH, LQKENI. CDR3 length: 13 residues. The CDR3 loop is CASSPKKYGEAFF.

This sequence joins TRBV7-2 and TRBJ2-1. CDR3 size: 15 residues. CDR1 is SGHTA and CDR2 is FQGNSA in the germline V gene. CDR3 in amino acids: CASSLAGKIHNEQFF. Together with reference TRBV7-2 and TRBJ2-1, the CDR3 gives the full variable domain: GAGVSQSPSNKVTEKGKDVELRCDPISGHTALYWYRQSLGQGLEFLIYFQGNSAPDKSGLPSDRFSAERTGGSVSTLTIQRTQQEDSAVYLCASSLAGKIHNEQFFGPGTRLTVL.

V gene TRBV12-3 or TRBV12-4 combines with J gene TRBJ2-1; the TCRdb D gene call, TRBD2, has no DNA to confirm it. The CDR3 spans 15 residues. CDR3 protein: CASSPGASNYNEQFF.